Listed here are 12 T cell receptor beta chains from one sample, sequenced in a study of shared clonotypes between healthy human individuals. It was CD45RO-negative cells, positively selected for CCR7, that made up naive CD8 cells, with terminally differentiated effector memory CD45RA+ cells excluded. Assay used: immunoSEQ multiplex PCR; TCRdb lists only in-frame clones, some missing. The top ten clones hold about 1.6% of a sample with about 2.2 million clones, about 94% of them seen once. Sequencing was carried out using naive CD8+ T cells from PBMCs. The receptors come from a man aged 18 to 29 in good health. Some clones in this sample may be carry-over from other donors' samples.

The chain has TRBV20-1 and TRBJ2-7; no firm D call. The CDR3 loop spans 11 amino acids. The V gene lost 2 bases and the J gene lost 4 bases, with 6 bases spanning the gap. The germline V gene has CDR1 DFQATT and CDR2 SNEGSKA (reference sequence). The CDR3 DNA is TGCAGTGCTAGACTCCGGTACGAGCAGTACTTC. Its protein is CSARLRYEQYF.

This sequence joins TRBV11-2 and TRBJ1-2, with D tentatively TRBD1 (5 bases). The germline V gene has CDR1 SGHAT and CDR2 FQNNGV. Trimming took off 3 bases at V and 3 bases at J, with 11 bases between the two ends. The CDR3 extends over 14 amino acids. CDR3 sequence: CASSLGGSDYGYTF. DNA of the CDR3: TGTGCCAGCAGCTTGGGGGGGAGCGACTATGGCTACACCTTC. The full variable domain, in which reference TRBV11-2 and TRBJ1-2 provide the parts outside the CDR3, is EAGVAQSPRYKIIEKRQSVAFWCNPISGHATLYWYQQILGQGPKLLIQFQNNGVVDDSQLPKDRFSAERLKGVDSTLKIQPAKLEDSAVYLCASSLGGSDYGYTFGSGTRLTVV.

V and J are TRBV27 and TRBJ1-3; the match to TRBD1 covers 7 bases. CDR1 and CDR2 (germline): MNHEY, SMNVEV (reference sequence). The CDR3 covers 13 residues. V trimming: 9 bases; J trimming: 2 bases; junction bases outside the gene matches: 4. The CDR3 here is CASSDRAGNTIYF. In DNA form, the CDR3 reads TGTGCCAGTAGTGACAGGGCTGGAAACACCATATATTTT.

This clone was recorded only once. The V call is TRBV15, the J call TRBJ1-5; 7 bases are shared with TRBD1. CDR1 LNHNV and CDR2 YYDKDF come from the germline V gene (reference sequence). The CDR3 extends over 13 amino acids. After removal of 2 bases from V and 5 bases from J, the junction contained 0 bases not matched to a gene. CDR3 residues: CATSRQGDQPQHF. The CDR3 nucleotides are TGTGCCACCAGCAGACAGGGGGATCAGCCCCAGCATTTT.

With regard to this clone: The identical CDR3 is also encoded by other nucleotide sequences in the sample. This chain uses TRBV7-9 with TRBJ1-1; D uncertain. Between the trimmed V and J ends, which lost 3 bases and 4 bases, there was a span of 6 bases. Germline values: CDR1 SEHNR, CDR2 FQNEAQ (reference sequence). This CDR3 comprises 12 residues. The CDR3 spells CASSFPSTEAFF. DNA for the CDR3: TGTGCCAGCAGCTTTCCGAGCACTGAAGCTTTCTTT.

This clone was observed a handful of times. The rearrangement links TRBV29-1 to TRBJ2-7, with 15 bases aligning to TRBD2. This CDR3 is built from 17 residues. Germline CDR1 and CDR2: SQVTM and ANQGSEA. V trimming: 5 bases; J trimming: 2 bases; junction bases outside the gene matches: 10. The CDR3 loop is CSVQGGTSGRPAYEQYF. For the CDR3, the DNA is TGCAGCGTTCAGGGGGGGACTAGCGGGAGGCCTGCCTACGAGCAGTACTTC.

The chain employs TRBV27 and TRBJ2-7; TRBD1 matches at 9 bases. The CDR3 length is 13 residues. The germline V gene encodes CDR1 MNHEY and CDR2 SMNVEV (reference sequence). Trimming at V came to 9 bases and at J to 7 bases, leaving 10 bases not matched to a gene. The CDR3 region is CASSGTGSREQYF. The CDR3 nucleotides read TGTGCCAGTTCAGGGACAGGGTCTAGGGAGCAGTACTTC.

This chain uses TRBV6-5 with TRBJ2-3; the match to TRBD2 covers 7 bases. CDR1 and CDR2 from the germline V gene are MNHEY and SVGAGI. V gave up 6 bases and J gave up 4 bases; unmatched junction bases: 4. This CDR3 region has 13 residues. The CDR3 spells CASSPGGADTQYF. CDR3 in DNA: TGTGCCAGCAGCCCGGGGGGTGCAGATACGCAGTATTTT.

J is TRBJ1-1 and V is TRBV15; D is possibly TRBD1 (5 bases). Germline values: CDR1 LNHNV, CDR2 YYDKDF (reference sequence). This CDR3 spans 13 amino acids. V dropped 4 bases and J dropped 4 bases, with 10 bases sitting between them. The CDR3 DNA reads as TGTGCCACCAGCAAGTCGGGGACCACTGAAGCTTTCTTT. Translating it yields CATSKSGTTEAFF.

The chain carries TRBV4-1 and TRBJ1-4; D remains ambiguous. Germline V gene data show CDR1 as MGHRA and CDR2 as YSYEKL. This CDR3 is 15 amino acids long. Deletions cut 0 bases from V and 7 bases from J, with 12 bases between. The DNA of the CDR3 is TGCGCCAGCAGCCAAGATACTGGCCAGTCTGAAAAACTGTTTTTT. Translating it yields CASSQDTGQSEKLFF.

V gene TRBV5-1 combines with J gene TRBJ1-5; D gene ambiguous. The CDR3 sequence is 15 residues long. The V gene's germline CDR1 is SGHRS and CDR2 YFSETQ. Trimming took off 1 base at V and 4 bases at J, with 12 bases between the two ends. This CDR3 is CASSLLPGENQPQHF. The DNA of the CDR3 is TGCGCCAGCAGCTTGTTACCCGGAGAAAATCAGCCCCAGCATTTT.

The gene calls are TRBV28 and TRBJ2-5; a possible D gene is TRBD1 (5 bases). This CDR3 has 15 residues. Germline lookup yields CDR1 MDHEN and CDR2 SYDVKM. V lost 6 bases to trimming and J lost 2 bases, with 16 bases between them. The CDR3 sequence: CASSPDRLYQETQYF. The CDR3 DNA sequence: TGTGCCAGCAGCCCTGACAGACTCTATCAAGAGACCCAGTACTTC.